The present T cell receptor (beta chain) was sequenced within a study of cytomegalovirus exposure and HLA in healthy donors. Study results and caveats: Per published accounts, TCR beta sequences correctly predicted the HLA-A and HLA-B alleles of most subjects. Association of 16,951 TCR beta sequences with HLA alleles was found at 0.05 false discovery rate in a later analysis. The authors judged a highly shared variant cluster likely a sequencing artifact.

This clone has only one observation. Its antigen is currently unknown. The PCR was carried out with 60 Vbeta primers and 13 Jbeta primers. Libraries were prepared by immunoSEQ multiplex PCR; TCRdb keeps only in-frame clonotypes and omits some of them. The sample has 140,000 to 150,000 clones, roughly four fifths seen once; the top ten hold roughly 7.3%. Germline lookup yields CDR1 SGHNT and CDR2 YYREEE (reference sequence). CDR3 length: 18 amino acids. J was trimmed by 5 bases and V by 3 bases; bases with no gene match: 15. Sampled while nominally healthy, donors likely had unrecorded immune exposures.

The chain is built from TRBV5-4 and TRBJ2-5; 11 nucleotides agree with TRBD2. This clonotype was sampled from a man in his thirties or forties in good health and CMV-seronegative. The sample comprised PBMCs. The CDR3 loop is CASSSPLGTSGGGETQYF. The CDR3 nucleotides are TGTGCCAGCAGCTCCCCACTCGGGACTAGCGGAGGCGGGGAGACCCAGTACTTC.